Below, one TCR beta chain is given with its context. Its antigen is not identified. Autoimmune disease history or systemic immunosuppression meant exclusion. Patients had blood sampled at baseline and again on cycle 4 day 1 and cycle 7 day 1. This entry is derived from a study of OX40 agonist ivuxolimab in advanced cancers. The overall study: Each patient was given ivuxolimab into a vein every 2 weeks, at 0.01 to 10 mg/kg. Findings and caveats of the study: At 0.1 to 3.0 mg/kg, CD4+ and CD8+ blood T cells expanded clonally by week 6.

Sequencing was performed with immunoSEQ multiplex PCR; in TCRdb, only in-frame clones are kept and a portion is missing. The repertoire holds approximately 110,000 clones, with about nine tenths as singletons. Germline-derived CDR1 and CDR2 are SGHTS and YDEGEE. The CDR3 length is 13 residues. The sample was CD4+ or CD8+ T cells sorted from blood, taken in a trial of the OX40 agonist ivuxolimab. The chain combines TRBV5-8 with TRBJ2-5, with D unresolved. The J call may be faulty, since TRBJ2-7 better matches the DNA end. The clonotype comes from an adult with an advanced solid tumor such as melanoma, head and neck, liver or kidney cancer. The CDR3 region has the DNA TGTGCCAGCAGCTTACCGACCAACTACGAGCAGTACTTC. Translating gives CASSLPTNYEQYF.